This T cell receptor (beta chain) was identified in a study of blood T cell repertoires in COVID-19. Background on the study: Donors in the United States, Italy and Spain gave samples during acute or convalescent COVID-19. T cells, B-cell-depleted T cells, or PBMCs provided the cDNA or gDNA that served as material.

Germline V gene lookup returns CDR1 SGHTA and CDR2 FQGNSA. The CDR3 totals 18 residues. V lost 1 base to trimming and J lost 1 base; unmatched junction nucleotides: 7. Using immunoSEQ multiplex PCR, the repertoire was profiled, and TCRdb retains in-frame clones only, with some absent. The data hold 85,000 to 130,000 clones, with about 80% observed a single time. The table lists this clone with a few counts. The receptor comes from a man in his sixties with acute or convalescent COVID-19. The sample taken for sequencing was peripheral blood. The chain joins TRBV7-2 to TRBJ1-5, with TRBD1 matching over 10 bases. The CDR3 region has the DNA TGTGCCAGCAGCTTAGTTGGGACAGGGGCTACAAGCAATCAGCCCCAGCATTTT. Encoded protein: CASSLVGTGATSNQPQHF.